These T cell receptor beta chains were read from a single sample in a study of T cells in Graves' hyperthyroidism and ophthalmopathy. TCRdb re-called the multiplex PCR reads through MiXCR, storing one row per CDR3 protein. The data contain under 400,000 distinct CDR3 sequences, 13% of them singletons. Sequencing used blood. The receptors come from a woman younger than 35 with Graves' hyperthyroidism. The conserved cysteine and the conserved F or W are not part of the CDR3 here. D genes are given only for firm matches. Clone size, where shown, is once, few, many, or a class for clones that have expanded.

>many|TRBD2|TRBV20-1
SALGTSGGNTQY
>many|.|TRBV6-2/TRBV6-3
ASTYREGFNSPLH
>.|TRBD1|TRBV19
ASSMDRVRYQPQH
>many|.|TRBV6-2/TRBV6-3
ASSYPGRLLAGELF
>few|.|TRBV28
ASNRGTGELF
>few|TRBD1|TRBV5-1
ASSWRTGTGSTDTQY
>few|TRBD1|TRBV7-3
ASSETGQGLGGELF
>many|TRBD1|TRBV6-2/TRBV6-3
ASSYGDSTTYEQY
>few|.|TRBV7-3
ASSPKLTQETQY
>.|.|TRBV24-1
ATSDRFYEQY
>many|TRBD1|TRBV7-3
ASSFTGTVLPDTQY
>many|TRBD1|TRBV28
ASHVWGTGGYEQY
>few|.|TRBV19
ASSIGETGKAF
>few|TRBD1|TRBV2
ATLQGATEAF
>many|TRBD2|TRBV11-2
ASSPTSGGATGELF
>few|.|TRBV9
ASSGKDALNTGELF
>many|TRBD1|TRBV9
ASSVAGTVPYEQY
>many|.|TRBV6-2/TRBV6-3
ASSYRAGIGSNQPQH
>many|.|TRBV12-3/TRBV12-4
ASSSDSHEQY
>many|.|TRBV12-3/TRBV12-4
ASSWRQGGTGELF
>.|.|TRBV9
ASRGGGRLDSTDTQY
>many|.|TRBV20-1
SAKDGEQGSYEQY
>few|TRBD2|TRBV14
ASRSSTSSFNEQF
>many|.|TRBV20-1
SAENGITTYEQY
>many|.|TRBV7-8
ASSLSRAPKNTEAF
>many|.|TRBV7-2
ASSLAGGTFNTQY
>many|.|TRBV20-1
SASPELLMNTEAF
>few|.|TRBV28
ASSYSGTNYGYT
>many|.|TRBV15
ATRQGSQRTEAF
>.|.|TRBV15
ATSRNLYEQF
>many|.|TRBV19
ASTESRGTYGYT
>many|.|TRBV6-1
ASSPTRDPYEQY
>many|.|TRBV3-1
ASSMRYHQNTEAF
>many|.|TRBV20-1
SAPPVGPEYGYT
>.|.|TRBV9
ASSVLINPGDTQY
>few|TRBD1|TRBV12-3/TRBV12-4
ASGSTGIYSPLH
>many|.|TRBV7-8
ASSSYRTDHQGIYEQY
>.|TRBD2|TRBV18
ASSRLAEVSYEQY
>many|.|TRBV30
AYVAGPGETQY
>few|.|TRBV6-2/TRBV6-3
ASSADRSTHNEQF
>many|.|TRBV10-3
AISESFGLLGYT
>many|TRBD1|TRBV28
ASSFTGGRRGYT
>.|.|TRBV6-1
ASSEREQNIQY
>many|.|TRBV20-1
SARDRQVTDTQY
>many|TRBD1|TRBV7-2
ASSLVPQGAMNEQF
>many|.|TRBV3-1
ASSQENRYNEQF
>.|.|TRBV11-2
ASSFRPDKGYEQY
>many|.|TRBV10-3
AISSNTGNYGYT
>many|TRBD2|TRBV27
ASGTSGPYEQY
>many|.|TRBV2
ASSRDSSSYEQY
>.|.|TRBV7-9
ASSLPPAYNEQF
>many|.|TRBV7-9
ASSLLRGKGYT